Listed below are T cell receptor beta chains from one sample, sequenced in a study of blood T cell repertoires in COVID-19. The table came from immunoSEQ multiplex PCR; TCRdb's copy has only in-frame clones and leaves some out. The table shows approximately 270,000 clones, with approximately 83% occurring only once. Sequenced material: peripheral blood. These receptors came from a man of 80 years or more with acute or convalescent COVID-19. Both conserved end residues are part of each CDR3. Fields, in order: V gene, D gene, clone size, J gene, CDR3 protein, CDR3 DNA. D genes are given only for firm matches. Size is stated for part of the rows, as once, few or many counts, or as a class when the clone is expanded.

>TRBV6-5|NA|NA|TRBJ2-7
CASSYDGGGEQYF
TGTGCCAGCAGTTACGACGGCGGAGGGGAGCAGTACTTC
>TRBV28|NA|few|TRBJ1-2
CASSSATLNYGYTF
TGTGCCAGCAGTTCCGCGACACTTAACTATGGCTACACCTTC
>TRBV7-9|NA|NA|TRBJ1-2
CASSFGTPANYGYTF
TGTGCCAGCAGCTTTGGGACACCGGCTAACTATGGCTACACCTTC
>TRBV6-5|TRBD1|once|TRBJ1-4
CASFLRQGAHEKLFF
TGTGCCAGCTTCCTCCGTCAGGGGGCGCACGAAAAACTGTTTTTT
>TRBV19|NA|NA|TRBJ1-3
CASSSRQVSGNTIYF
TGTGCCAGTAGTTCAAGACAGGTCTCTGGAAACACCATATATTTT
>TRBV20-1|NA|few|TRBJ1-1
CSASLGGPNGAFF
TGCAGTGCTAGTTTGGGGGGACCAAACGGAGCTTTCTTT
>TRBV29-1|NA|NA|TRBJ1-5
CSALPGWNQPQHF
TGCAGCGCCCTCCCAGGGTGGAATCAGCCCCAGCATTTT
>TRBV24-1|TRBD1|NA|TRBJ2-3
CAASRRDRSTDTQYF
TGTGCCGCCTCACGCCGGGACAGAAGCACAGATACGCAGTATTTT
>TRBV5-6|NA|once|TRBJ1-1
CASCLSGVAEAFF
TGTGCCAGCTGCTTATCAGGGGTGGCTGAAGCTTTCTTT
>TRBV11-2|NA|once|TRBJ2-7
CASSLDPFYEQYF
TGTGCCAGCAGCTTAGACCCTTTCTACGAGCAGTACTTC
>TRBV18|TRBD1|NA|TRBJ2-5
CASSPPGQYQETQYF
TGTGCCAGCTCACCTCCGGGACAGTACCAAGAGACCCAGTACTTC
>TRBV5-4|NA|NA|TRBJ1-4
CASSSTGLSEKLFF
TGTGCCAGCAGCTCCACAGGGTTGAGTGAAAAACTGTTTTTT
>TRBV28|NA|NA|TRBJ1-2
CASRGGTGYGYTF
TGTGCCAGCAGGGGGGGAACGGGCTATGGCTACACCTTC
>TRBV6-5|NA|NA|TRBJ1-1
CASRARGNTEAFF
TGTGCCAGCAGGGCCAGGGGGAACACTGAAGCTTTCTTT
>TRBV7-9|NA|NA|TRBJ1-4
CASSLRSNNEKLFF
TGTGCCAGCAGCTTAAGGAGTAATAATGAAAAACTGTTTTTT
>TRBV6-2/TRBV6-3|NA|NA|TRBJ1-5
CASSYSTGNQHF
TGTGCCAGCAGTTACTCGACGGGTAACCAGCATTTT
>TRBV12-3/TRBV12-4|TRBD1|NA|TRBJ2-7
CASSLGTGYEQYF
TGTGCCAGCAGTTTGGGGACAGGCTACGAGCAGTACTTC
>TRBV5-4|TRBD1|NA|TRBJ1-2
CASSPDRGGNYGYTF
TGTGCCAGCAGCCCCGACAGGGGGGGAAACTATGGCTACACCTTC
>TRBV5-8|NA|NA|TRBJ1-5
CASSRVPTGYSNQPQHF
TGTGCCAGCAGCCGGGTCCCCACAGGTTATAGCAATCAGCCCCAGCATTTT
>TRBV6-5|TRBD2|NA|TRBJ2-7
CASSTLAGGSYEQYF
TGTGCCAGCAGTACCTTAGCGGGAGGATCCTACGAGCAGTACTTC
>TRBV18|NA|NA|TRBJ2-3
CASSPRVEADTQYF
TGTGCCAGCTCACCTCGGGTAGAAGCAGATACGCAGTATTTT
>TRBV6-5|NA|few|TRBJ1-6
CASRTTRNNSPLHF
TGTGCCAGCAGGACGACACGGAATAATTCACCCCTCCACTTT
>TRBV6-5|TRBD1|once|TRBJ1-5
CASSRDRGSNQPQHF
TGTGCCAGCAGTCGGGACAGGGGGAGCAATCAGCCCCAGCATTTT
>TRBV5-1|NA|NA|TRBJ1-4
CASRREDEKLFF
TGCGCCAGCAGGAGGGAGGATGAAAAACTGTTTTTT
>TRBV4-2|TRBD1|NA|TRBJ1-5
CASSQRTGAGQPQHF
TGTGCCAGCAGCCAACGGACAGGGGCAGGGCAGCCCCAGCATTTT
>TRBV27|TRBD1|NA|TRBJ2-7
CASSSLRTGRPGEQYF
TGTGCCAGCAGTTCCCTCCGGACAGGTCGACCTGGCGAGCAGTACTTC
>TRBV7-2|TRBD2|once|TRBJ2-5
CASSLSVGLAQETQYF
TGTGCCAGCAGCCTCAGTGTGGGACTAGCCCAAGAGACCCAGTACTTC
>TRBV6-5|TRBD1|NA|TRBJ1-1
CASSSGQFGEAFF
TGTGCCAGCAGCTCGGGACAGTTCGGTGAAGCTTTCTTT
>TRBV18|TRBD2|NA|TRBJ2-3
CASSPRGGRTDTQYF
TGTGCCAGCTCACCCCGGGGGGGCCGCACAGATACGCAGTATTTT
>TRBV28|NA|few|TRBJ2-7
CASSLVLPGSPYEQYF
TGTGCCAGCAGTTTAGTTTTGCCCGGGAGCCCCTACGAGCAGTACTTC
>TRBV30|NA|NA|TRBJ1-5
CAWSPGQWTADQPQHF
TGTGCCTGGAGTCCAGGTCAGTGGACAGCAGATCAGCCCCAGCATTTT
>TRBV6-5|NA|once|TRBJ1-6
CASSYSQGNNSPLHF
TGTGCCAGCAGTTACTCACAGGGTAATAATTCACCCCTCCACTTT
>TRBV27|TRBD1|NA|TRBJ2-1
CASSRQGRNEQFF
TGTGCCAGCAGCCGACAGGGGCGGAATGAGCAGTTCTTC
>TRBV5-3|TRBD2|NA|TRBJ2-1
CARSLGLAFNEQFF
TGTGCCAGAAGCCTAGGACTAGCGTTCAATGAGCAGTTCTTC
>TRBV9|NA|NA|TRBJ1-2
CASSARSRDNYGYTF
TGTGCCAGCAGCGCCCGGTCCCGTGATAACTATGGCTACACCTTC
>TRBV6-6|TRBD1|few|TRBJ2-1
CASSYPTRGSGNEQFF
TGTGCCAGCAGTTACCCCACCAGGGGGAGTGGGAATGAGCAGTTCTTC
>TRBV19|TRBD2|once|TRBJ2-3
CASTPGGVPTDTQYF
TGTGCCAGTACTCCCGGGGGGGTTCCCACAGATACGCAGTATTTT
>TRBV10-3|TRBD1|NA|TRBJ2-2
CASGTGVNTGELFF
TGTGCCTCGGGGACAGGCGTGAACACCGGGGAGCTGTTTTTT
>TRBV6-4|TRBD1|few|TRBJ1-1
CASSDAGTGGTEAFF
TGTGCCAGCAGTGACGCCGGGACAGGGGGAACTGAAGCTTTCTTT
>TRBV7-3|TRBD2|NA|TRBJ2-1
CASSRTSRHGEQFF
TGTGCCAGCAGCCGGACTAGCAGGCACGGTGAGCAGTTCTTC
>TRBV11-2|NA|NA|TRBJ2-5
CASSLSNQETQYF
TGTGCCAGCAGCTTATCCAACCAAGAGACCCAGTACTTC
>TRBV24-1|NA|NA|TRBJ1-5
CATSDPRGSGQPQHF
TGTGCCACCAGTGACCCGAGGGGGTCCGGTCAGCCCCAGCATTTT